Included here is one T cell receptor beta chain sequence, with context. This clonotype has only a few counts. The antigen it binds to is not known. No much larger clone is present one base from it, and per-base qualities are unavailable. The sample comes from a study of T cell repertoires in cytomegalovirus infection (dated 2019 in TCRdb). Concerning the study at large: The peptide stimulations were aimed at well-studied HLA-B-restricted epitopes as well as recently identified HLA-C-restricted CMV epitopes, whose presentation resists viral immunomodulation. Donor HLA type was relevant to the analysis, because carriage of CMV infection together with the matching HLA type was indicated by public TCR beta signatures. What the authors observed across the whole study: The ex vivo response was dominated by HLA-C-restricted CMV-specific TCR beta clonotypes, which also provided the single most frequent clonotype in two of eight donors. In both this cohort and an independent approximately 400-donor cohort, the cumulative frequency of public TCR beta family members distinguished carriers of CMV infection plus the relevant HLA type.

The reads were generated on an Illumina HiSeq 1500. The raw public data were reprocessed by TCRdb itself: fastp quality trimming at Q25, MiXCR clonotype calling, in-frame beta chains only. Each entry is one CDR3 protein sequence, shown with its most common DNA and genes. The sample data list about 770,000 distinct CDR3 sequences, and roughly 29% of these were observed just once. The ten largest clones add up to around 13% of the sample. The meaning of the sample's treatment or condition label: in vitro stimulation with specific CMV peptide epitopes to enrich CMV-specific T cells. The germline V gene encodes CDR1 SGHVS and CDR2 FQNEAQ. From the cysteine through the phenylalanine, the CDR3 covers 14 amino acids. Here the CDR3 DNA is all that survives: 42 bases in frame from base 1. V is reduced by 3 bases and J by 4 bases, leaving a spacing of 12 bases between them.

This TCR came from a human donor in good health (CMV status not recorded). Some clones in this sample may be carry-over from other donors' samples. The rearranged chain carries TRBV7-8 and TRBJ1-2; no confident D gene assignment can be made. Sequencing used cultured CD8+ T cells from PBMCs, obtained from culture after CMV antigen stimulation. The CDR3 in this case is CASSFEGMGYGYTF. The sequenced DNA is TGTGCCAGCAGCTTCGAGGGTATGGGCTATGGCTACACCTTC.